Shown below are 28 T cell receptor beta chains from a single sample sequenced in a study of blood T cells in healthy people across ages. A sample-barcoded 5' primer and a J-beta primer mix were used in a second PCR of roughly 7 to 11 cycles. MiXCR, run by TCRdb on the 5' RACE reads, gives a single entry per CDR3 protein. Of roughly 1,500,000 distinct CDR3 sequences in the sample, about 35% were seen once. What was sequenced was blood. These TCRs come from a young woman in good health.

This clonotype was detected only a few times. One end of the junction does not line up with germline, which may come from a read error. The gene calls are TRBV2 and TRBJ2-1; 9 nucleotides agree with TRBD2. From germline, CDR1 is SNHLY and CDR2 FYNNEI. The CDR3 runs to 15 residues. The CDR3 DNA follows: TGTGCCAGCAGGCGGGAGGGCCTCTCCTACAATGGGCAGTTCTTC. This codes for CASRREGLSYNGQFF.

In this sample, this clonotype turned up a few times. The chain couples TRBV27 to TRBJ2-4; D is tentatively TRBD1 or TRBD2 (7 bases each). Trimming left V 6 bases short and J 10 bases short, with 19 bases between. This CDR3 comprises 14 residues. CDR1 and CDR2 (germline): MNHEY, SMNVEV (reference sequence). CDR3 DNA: TGTGCCAGCAGCCCCGGGACAGCGGGGTTTATTCAGTACTTC. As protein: CASSPGTAGFIQYF.

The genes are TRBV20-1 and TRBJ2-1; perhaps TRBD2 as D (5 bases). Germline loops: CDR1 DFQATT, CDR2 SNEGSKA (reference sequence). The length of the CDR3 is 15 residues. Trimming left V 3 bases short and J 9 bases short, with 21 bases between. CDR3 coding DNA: TGCAGTGCTAGGATGGCCGAGCGGAGTGGCGGTGAGCAGTTCTTC. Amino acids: CSARMAERSGGEQFF.

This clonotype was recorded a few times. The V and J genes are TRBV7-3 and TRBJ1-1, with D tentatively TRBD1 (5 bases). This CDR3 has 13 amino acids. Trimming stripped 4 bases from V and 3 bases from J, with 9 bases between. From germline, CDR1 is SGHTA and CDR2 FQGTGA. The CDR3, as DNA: TGTGCCAGCAGCTCCGGGGGACACACTGAAGCTTTCTTT. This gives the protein CASSSGGHTEAFF.

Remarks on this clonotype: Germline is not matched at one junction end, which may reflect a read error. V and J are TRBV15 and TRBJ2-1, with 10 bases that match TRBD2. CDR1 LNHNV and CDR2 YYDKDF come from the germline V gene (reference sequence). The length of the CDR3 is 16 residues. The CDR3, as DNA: TGTGCCTCCAGGCGTTCTAGCGGGGGCTCCTACAATGAGCAGTTCTTC. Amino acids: CASRRSSGGSYNEQFF.

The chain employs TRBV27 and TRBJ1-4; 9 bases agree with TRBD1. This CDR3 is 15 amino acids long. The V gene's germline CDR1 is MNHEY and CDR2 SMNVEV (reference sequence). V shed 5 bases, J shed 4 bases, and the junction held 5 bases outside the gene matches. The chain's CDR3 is CASSQGTGLNEKLFF. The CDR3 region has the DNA TGTGCCAGCAGTCAAGGGACAGGGCTTAATGAAAAACTGTTTTTT.

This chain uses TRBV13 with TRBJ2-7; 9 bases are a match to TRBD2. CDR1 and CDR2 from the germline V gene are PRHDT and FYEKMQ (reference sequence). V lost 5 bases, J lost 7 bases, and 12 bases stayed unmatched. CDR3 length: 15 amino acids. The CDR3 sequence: CASSMTAGGPGEQYF. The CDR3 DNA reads TGTGCCAGCAGCATGACTGCGGGGGGGCCGGGAGAGCAGTACTTC.

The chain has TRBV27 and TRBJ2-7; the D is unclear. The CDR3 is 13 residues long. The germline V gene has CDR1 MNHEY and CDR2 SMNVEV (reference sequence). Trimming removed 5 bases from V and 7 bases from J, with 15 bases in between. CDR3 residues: CASSLLYSGEQYF. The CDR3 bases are TGTGCCAGCAGTCTCCTATACTCCGGGGAGCAGTACTTC.

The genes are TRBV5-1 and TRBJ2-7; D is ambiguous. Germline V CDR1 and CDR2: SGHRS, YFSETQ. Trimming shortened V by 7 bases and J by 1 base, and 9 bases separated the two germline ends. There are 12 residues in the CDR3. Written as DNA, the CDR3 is TGCGCCAGCCCTAGGGATTCCTACGAGCAGTACTTC. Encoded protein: CASPRDSYEQYF. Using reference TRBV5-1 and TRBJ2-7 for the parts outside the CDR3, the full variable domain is KAGVTQTPRYLIKTRGQQVTLSCSPISGHRSVSWYQQTPGQGLQFLFEYFSETQRNKGNFPGRFSGRQFSNSRSEMNVSTLELGDSALYLCASPRDSYEQYFGPGTRLTVT.

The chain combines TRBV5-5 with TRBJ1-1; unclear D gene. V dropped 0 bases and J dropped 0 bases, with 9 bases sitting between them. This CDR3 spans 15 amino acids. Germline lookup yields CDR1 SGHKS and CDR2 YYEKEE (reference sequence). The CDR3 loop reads CASSLATVMNTEAFF. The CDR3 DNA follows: TGTGCCAGCAGCTTGGCCACAGTGATGAACACTGAAGCTTTCTTT.

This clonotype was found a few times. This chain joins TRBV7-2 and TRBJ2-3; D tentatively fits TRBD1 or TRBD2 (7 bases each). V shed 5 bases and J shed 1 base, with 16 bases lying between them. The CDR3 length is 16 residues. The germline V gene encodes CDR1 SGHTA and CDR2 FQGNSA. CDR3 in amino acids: CASSKYRGGGTDTQYF. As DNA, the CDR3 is TGTGCCAGCAGCAAATACAGGGGAGGGGGCACAGATACGCAGTATTTT.

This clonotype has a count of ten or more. CDR3 nucleotides: TGTGCCAGCAGCTTAGGCGGGGGGGCAGATACGCAGTATTTT. As protein: CASSLGGGADTQYF. The chain employs TRBV7-6 and TRBJ2-3; the match to TRBD2 covers 9 bases. The trim removed 1 base at V and 4 bases at J, leaving 0 bases unmatched. Germline V gene data show CDR1 as SGHVS and CDR2 as FNYEAQ. The CDR3 runs to 14 residues.

The CDR3 DNA reads as TGTGCCAACCAAGGTTACACTGAAGCTTTCTTT. This gives the protein CANQGYTEAFF. The chain carries TRBV2 and TRBJ1-1; D not resolved. The V gene lost 10 bases and the J gene lost 3 bases, with 9 bases spanning the gap. The CDR3 runs 11 residues. Germline V gene data show CDR1 as SNHLY and CDR2 as FYNNEI.

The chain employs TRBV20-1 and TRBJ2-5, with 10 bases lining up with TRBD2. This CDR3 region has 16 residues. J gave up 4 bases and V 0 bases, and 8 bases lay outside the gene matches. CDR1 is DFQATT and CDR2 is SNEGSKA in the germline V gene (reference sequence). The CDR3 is CSARDLSGGASETQYF. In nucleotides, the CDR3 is TGCAGTGCTAGAGATCTGAGCGGGGGGGCATCAGAGACCCAGTACTTC.

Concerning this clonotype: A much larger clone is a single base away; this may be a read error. CDR3 nucleotides: TGTGCCAGCAGTCCCTATTGGGGGGACCACCCTAGCTCCTACAATGAGCAGTGCTTC. It codes for CASSPYWGDHPSSYNEQCF. The J gene is TRBJ2-1, the V gene TRBV12-3 or TRBV12-4, with D tentatively TRBD2 (6 bases). This CDR3 spans 19 amino acids.

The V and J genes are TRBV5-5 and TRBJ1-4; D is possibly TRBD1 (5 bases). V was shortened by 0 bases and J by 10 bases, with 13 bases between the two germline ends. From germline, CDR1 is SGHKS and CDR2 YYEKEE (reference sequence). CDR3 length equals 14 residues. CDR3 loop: CASSLAKGLGKLFF. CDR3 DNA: TGTGCCAGCAGCTTGGCGAAGGGGCTCGGAAAACTGTTTTTT.

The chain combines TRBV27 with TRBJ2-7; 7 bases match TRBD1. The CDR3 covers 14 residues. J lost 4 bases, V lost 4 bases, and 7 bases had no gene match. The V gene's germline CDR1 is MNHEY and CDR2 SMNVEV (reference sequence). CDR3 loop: CASSSRQGKYEQYF. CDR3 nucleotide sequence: TGTGCCAGCAGTTCTCGACAGGGAAAATACGAGCAGTACTTC.

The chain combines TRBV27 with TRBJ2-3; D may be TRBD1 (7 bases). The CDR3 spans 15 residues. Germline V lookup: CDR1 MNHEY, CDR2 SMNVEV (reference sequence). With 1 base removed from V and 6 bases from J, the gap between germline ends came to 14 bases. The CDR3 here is CASSLWLAGQDTQYF. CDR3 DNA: TGTGCCAGCAGTTTATGGCTGGCGGGACAGGATACGCAGTATTTT.

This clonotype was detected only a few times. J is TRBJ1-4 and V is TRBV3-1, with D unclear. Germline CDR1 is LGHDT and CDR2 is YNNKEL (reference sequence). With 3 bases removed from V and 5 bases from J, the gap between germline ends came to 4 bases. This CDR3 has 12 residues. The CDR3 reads CASSHLNEKLFF. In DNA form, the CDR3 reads TGTGCCAGCAGCCACTTAAATGAAAAACTGTTTTTT.

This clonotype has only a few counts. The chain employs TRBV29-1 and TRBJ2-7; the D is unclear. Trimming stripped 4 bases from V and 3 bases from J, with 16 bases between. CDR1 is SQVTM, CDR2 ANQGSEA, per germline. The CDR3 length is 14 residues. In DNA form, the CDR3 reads TGCAGCGTTGGAGGAAATGAGACTGGCTACGAGCAGTACTTC. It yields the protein CSVGGNETGYEQYF.

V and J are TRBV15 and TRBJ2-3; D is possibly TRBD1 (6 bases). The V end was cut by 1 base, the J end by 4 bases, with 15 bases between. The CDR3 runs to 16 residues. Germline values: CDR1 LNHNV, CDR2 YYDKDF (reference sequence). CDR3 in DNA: TGTGCCACCAGCAGAGCGTCGCCAGGGGCGGCAGATACGCAGTATTTT. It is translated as CATSRASPGAADTQYF.

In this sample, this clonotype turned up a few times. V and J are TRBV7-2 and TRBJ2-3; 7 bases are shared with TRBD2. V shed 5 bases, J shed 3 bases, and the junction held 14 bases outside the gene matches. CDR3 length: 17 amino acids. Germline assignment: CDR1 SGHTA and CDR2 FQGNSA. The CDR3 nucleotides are TGTGCCAGCAGCCAATCGCAGCGGGGAAGTTGGACAGATACGCAGTATTTT. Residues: CASSQSQRGSWTDTQYF.

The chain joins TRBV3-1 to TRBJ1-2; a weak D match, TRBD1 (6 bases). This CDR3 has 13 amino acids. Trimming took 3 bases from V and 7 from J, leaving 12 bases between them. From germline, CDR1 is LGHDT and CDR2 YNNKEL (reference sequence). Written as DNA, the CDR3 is TGTGCCAGCAGCCAGTTTGGGGGCGTTGGCTACACCTTC. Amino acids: CASSQFGGVGYTF.

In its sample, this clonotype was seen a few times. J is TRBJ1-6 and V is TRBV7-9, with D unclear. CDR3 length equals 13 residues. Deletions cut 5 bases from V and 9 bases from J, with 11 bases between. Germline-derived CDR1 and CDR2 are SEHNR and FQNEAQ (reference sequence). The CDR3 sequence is CASSAGGSSPLHF. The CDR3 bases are TGTGCCAGCAGCGCTGGTGGGAGTTCACCCCTCCACTTT.

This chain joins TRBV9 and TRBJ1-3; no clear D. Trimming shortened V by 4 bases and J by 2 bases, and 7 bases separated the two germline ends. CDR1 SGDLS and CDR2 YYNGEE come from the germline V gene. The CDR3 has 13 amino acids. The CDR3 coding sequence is TGTGCCAGCAGCCCACCCGCTGGAAACACCATATATTTT. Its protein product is CASSPPAGNTIYF. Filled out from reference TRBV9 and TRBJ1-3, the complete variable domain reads DSGVTQTPKHLITATGQRVTLRCSPRSGDLSVYWYQQSLDQGLQFLIQYYNGEERAKGNILERFSAQQFPDLHSELNLSSLELGDSALYFCASSPPAGNTIYFGEGSWLTVV.

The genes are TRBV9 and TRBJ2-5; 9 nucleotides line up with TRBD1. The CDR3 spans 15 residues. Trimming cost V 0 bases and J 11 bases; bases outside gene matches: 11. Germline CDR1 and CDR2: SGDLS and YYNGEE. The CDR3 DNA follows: TGTGCCAGCAGCGTAGAAGGACAGGGGTTGGACCGGCAGTACTTC. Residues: CASSVEGQGLDRQYF.

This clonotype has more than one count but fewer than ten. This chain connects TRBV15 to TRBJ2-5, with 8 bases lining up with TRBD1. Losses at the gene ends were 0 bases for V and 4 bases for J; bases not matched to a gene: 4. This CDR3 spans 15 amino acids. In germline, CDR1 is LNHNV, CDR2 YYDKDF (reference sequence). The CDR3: CATSRELGTGETQYF. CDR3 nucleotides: TGTGCCACCAGCAGAGAGCTTGGGACAGGAGAGACCCAGTACTTC.

In DNA form, the CDR3 reads TGTGCCAGCATCATGAACCACCCCAACCCTCGGGAGACCCAGTACTTC. This encodes CASIMNHPNPRETQYF. This chain connects TRBV7-9 to TRBJ2-5; unclear D gene. This CDR3 is 16 amino acids long. V lost 7 bases, J lost 5 bases, and 23 bases lay in between. Germline V lookup: CDR1 SEHNR, CDR2 FQNEAQ (reference sequence).